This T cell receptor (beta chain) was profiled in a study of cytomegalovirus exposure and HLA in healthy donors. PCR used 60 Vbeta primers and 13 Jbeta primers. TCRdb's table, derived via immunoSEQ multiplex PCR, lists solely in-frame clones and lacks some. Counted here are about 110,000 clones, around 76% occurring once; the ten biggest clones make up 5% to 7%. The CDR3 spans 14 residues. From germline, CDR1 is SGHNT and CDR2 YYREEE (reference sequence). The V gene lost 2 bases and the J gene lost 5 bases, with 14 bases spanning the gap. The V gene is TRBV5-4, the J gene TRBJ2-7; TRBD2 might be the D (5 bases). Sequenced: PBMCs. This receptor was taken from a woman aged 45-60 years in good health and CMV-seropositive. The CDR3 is CASSFAGPRDEQYF. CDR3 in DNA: TGTGCCAGCAGCTTCGCGGGCCCTCGGGACGAGCAGTACTTC.